Listed here are 17 T cell receptor beta chains from one sample, sequenced in a study of cytomegalovirus exposure and HLA in healthy donors. With 60 Vbeta and 13 Jbeta primers, the PCR was carried out. The data were produced by immunoSEQ multiplex PCR, yet TCRdb's version contains in-frame clones alone and is incomplete. The table records over 75,000 clones, 75% to 85% of them present only once. Source material: PBMCs. These receptors originate from a man younger than 45 in good health and CMV-seropositive.

The chain combines TRBV7-8 with TRBJ2-1; D gene unclear. This CDR3 contains 15 residues. V shed 6 bases and J shed 0 bases, with 12 bases lying between them. Germline CDR1 is SGHVS and CDR2 is FQNEAQ. The CDR3 DNA reads as TGTGCCAGCAGGGAGTGGTCCGACTCCTACAATGAGCAGTTCTTC. Protein: CASREWSDSYNEQFF.

The J gene is TRBJ2-7, the V gene TRBV11-2; 9 nucleotides line up with TRBD1. Germline CDR1 and CDR2: SGHAT and FQNNGV. This CDR3 is 16 amino acids long. J gave up 6 bases and V 5 bases, and 14 bases lay outside the gene matches. This chain's CDR3 is CASSPSLNRGPAEQYF. CDR3 sequence (DNA): TGTGCCAGCAGCCCCAGCCTAAACAGGGGGCCTGCCGAGCAGTACTTC.

V gene TRBV19 combines with J gene TRBJ2-5; TRBD2 matches 7 bases. This CDR3 contains 14 residues. After removal of 5 bases from V and 2 bases from J, the junction contained 5 bases not matched to a gene. Germline CDR1 and CDR2: LNHDA and SQIVND (reference sequence). CDR3 sequence reads: CASSVGLLQETQYF. The CDR3 DNA follows: TGTGCCAGTAGTGTGGGACTACTTCAAGAGACCCAGTACTTC.

The chain joins TRBV6-5 to TRBJ1-1, with no clear D. Germline CDR1 and CDR2: MNHEY and SVGAGI. This CDR3 region has 15 residues. V was clipped by 6 bases and J by 1 base, with 15 bases between them. Written as DNA, the CDR3 is TGTGCCAGCAGGTTCAAGACAAATCCGAACACTGAAGCTTTCTTT. As protein: CASRFKTNPNTEAFF.

The chain is built from TRBV5-4 and TRBJ2-7; 9 positions match TRBD1. This CDR3 contains 14 residues. From germline, CDR1 is SGHNT and CDR2 YYREEE (reference sequence). With V trimmed by 4 bases and J by 3 bases, 5 bases remained unmatched. This chain's CDR3 is CASSGGQGLYEQYF. The CDR3 DNA reads as TGTGCCAGCAGCGGGGGACAGGGTCTCTACGAGCAGTACTTC.

This sequence joins TRBV7-2 and TRBJ2-2; 9 bases are shared with TRBD1. Germline V gene data show CDR1 as SGHTA and CDR2 as FQGNSA. With 5 bases clipped from V and 8 bases from J, the junction kept 15 bases outside the gene matches. This CDR3 spans 17 amino acids. The CDR3 nucleotides read TGTGCCAGCAGCACCTTCCGGGACAGGGTTTCTGGAGGGGAGCTGTTTTTT. It translates to CASSTFRDRVSGGELFF.

As concerns this clone: The sample holds other DNA sequences that translate to the same CDR3. J is TRBJ2-2 and V is TRBV6-5; no clear D. Germline CDR1 reads MNHEY; CDR2 reads SVGAGI. V lost 6 bases, J lost 3 bases, and 5 bases lay in between. The CDR3 is 12 amino acids. The chain's CDR3 is CASSGYTGELFF. The CDR3 coding sequence is TGTGCCAGCAGCGGTTACACCGGGGAGCTGTTTTTT.

The V gene is TRBV11-2, the J gene TRBJ1-5, with 10 bases matching TRBD1. After removal of 4 bases from V and 3 bases from J, the junction contained 3 bases not matched to a gene. CDR3 length: 15 amino acids. Germline V gene sequence: CDR1 SGHAT, CDR2 FQNNGV. The chain's CDR3 is CASSWDRGYNQPQHF. CDR3 nucleotide sequence: TGTGCCAGCAGCTGGGACAGGGGATACAATCAGCCCCAGCATTTT.

This chain links TRBV28 with TRBJ2-1, with unresolved D. The germline CDR1 and CDR2 sequences are MDHEN and SYDVKM. This CDR3 spans 11 amino acids. V was cut by 7 bases and J by 8 bases, with 9 bases left in between. In DNA, the CDR3 is TGTGCCAGCAAATTAAGCGATGAGCAGTTCTTC. This gives the protein CASKLSDEQFF.

The J gene is TRBJ2-7, the V gene TRBV30; D gene ambiguous. This CDR3 spans 13 amino acids. Trimming stripped 2 bases from V and 3 bases from J, with 11 bases between. Germline values: CDR1 GTSNPN, CDR2 SVGIG (reference sequence). CDR3 nucleotide sequence: TGTGCCTGGAGTTCGCAGAGCGACTACGAGCAGTACTTC. It translates to CAWSSQSDYEQYF.

This clone showed up just once. The chain has TRBV19 and TRBJ2-1, with D perhaps TRBD2 (6 bases). Per the germline V gene, CDR1 is LNHDA and CDR2 is SQIVND (reference sequence). With 7 bases removed from V and 2 bases from J, the gap between germline ends came to 12 bases. The CDR3 sequence is 14 residues long. In nucleotides, the CDR3 is TGTGCCAGTAACCCGGGGGTAACCTACAATGAGCAGTTCTTC. This codes for CASNPGVTYNEQFF.

CDR3 coding DNA: TGTGCCAGCGGGAGAACCTACAATGAGCAGTTCTTC. Translation: CASGRTYNEQFF. The V call is TRBV13, the J call TRBJ2-1, with D possibly TRBD2 on 5 matching bases. V lost 8 bases and J 2 bases, leaving 7 bases between the germline ends. The CDR3 has 12 residues. Looked up from germline, CDR1 is PRHDT and CDR2 is FYEKMQ (reference sequence).

The rearrangement uses TRBV18 and TRBJ1-4; 7 positions agree with TRBD1. The V and J ends lost 4 bases and 0 bases, in that order; junction bases with no gene match: 8. The germline CDR1 and CDR2 sequences are KGHSH and LQKENI. The CDR3 is 17 residues long. The CDR3 protein is CASSQRQGYATNEKLFF. The DNA for the CDR3 is TGTGCCAGCTCACAACGACAGGGCTACGCAACTAATGAAAAACTGTTTTTT. Full variable domain (missing parts from reference TRBV18 and TRBJ1-4): NAGVMQNPRHLVRRRGQEARLRCSPMKGHSHVYWYRQLPEEGLKFMVYLQKENIIDESGMPKERFSAEFPKEGPSILRIQQVVRGDSAAYFCASSQRQGYATNEKLFFGSGTQLSVL.

This chain joins TRBV2 and TRBJ1-5; 8 positions agree with TRBD1. Germline trimming cut 7 bases from V and 2 bases from J; bases unmatched to any gene: 7. Germline CDR1 SNHLY, CDR2 FYNNEI. The CDR3 contains 15 residues. CDR3 coding DNA: TGTGCCAGCAACGGACAGGGTTCGGGCAATCAGCCCCAGCATTTT. Its protein is CASNGQGSGNQPQHF.

The chain links TRBV6-1 to TRBJ2-7, with 9 bases matching TRBD2. Losses at the gene ends were 4 bases for V and 5 bases for J; bases not matched to a gene: 6. Germline CDR1 is MNHNS and CDR2 is SASEGT. This CDR3 is 14 amino acids long. As DNA, the CDR3 is TGTGCCAGCAGTGTAGCGGGAGATTTGCACGAGCAGTACTTC. Translating gives CASSVAGDLHEQYF.

This rearrangement joins TRBV30 to TRBJ1-5, with D unclear. The CDR3 extends over 15 amino acids. V shed 3 bases and J shed 6 bases, with 18 bases lying between them. Germline V CDR1 and CDR2: GTSNPN, SVGIG (reference sequence). The CDR3 is CAWSPGQIRGQPQHF. The CDR3 DNA is TGTGCCTGGAGCCCCGGTCAGATCCGGGGTCAGCCCCAGCATTTT.

The chain carries TRBV28 and TRBJ2-3; the match to TRBD2 covers 8 bases. This CDR3 is built from 18 residues. Germline CDR1 reads MDHEN; CDR2 reads SYDVKM. V dropped 5 bases and J dropped 5; count of bases not matched to a gene: 18. In nucleotides, the CDR3 is TGTGCCAGCAGTCCCCTGGGGGCGCGGGAGGTCTGGGAAGATACGCAGTATTTT. Encoded protein: CASSPLGAREVWEDTQYF.